A selection of T cell receptor beta chains follows, all from one sample in a study of blood T cell repertoires in COVID-19. The method was immunoSEQ multiplex PCR; TCRdb's version includes in-frame clones alone and lacks a portion of them. The table includes over 150,000 clones, around 87% detected once. Sequenced sample: peripheral blood. The origin of the receptors is a man in his sixties with COVID-19, enrolled during active disease. Each CDR3 is given with its conserved first and last residue. The D gene is left open where the match is weak. Clone size is stated in some rows and not others, as once, few, many or a class when expanded.

size: few
D: TRBD1
V: TRBV28
J: TRBJ1-2
length: 14
DNA: TGTGCCAGCAGCCGACAGGGGGCACGGTATGGCTACACCTTC
CDR3: CASSRQGARYGYTF

size: -
D: TRBD1
V: TRBV29-1
J: TRBJ1-5
length: 14
DNA: TGCAGCGTTCGGGACAGCGCTGCCAATCAGCCCCAGCATTTT
CDR3: CSVRDSAANQPQHF

size: -
D: -
V: TRBV5-4
J: TRBJ1-3
length: 14
DNA: TGTGCCAGTACGGGAGGCGGGGTGGAAAACACCATATATTTT
CDR3: CASTGGGVENTIYF

size: -
D: -
V: TRBV3-1/TRBV3-2
J: TRBJ2-5
length: 15
DNA: TGTGCCAGCAGCCAAGGGGTTCTAGCCGAGGAGACCCAGTACTTC
CDR3: CASSQGVLAEETQYF

size: -
D: TRBD1
V: TRBV7-9
J: TRBJ1-2
length: 14
DNA: TGTGCCAGCAGCTTTACGGACAGGGATCATGGCTACACCTTC
CDR3: CASSFTDRDHGYTF

size: -
D: -
V: TRBV5-4
J: TRBJ1-1
length: 14
DNA: TGTGCCAGCAGCAGAAAAGACATGGCCACTGAAGCTTTCTTT
CDR3: CASSRKDMATEAFF

size: once
D: TRBD2
V: TRBV6-1
J: TRBJ2-1
length: 18
DNA: TGTGCCAGCAGTGAACTAGCGGGGGCCGACCTCTCCTACAATGAGCAGTTCTTC
CDR3: CASSELAGADLSYNEQFF

size: -
D: -
V: TRBV18
J: TRBJ1-4
length: 17
DNA: TGTGCCAGCTCACCACCTAACAGGGTAGCAACTAATGAAAAACTGTTTTTT
CDR3: CASSPPNRVATNEKLFF

size: -
D: -
V: TRBV18
J: TRBJ2-7
length: 16
DNA: TGTGCCAGCTCACCAATAGACAGGCGCCCTTCCTACGAGCAGTACTTC
CDR3: CASSPIDRRPSYEQYF

size: -
D: TRBD1
V: TRBV7-2
J: TRBJ2-7
length: 14
DNA: TGTGCCAGCAGGCTAACAGGGGGCTCCTACGAGCAGTACTTC
CDR3: CASRLTGGSYEQYF

size: -
D: TRBD1
V: TRBV18
J: TRBJ2-4
length: 16
DNA: TGTGCCAGCTCATACGGGACAGTAAGAGCCAAAAACATTCAGTACTTC
CDR3: CASSYGTVRAKNIQYF

size: -
D: -
V: TRBV12-2
J: TRBJ1-2
length: 16
DNA: TGTGCAAGTCGCTTAGCTTCCCTCGTCCAGAACTATGGCTACACCTTC
CDR3: CASRLASLVQNYGYTF

size: -
D: TRBD1
V: TRBV11-3
J: TRBJ1-2
length: 15
DNA: TGTGCCAGCGGGGGGACAGGGACAGCTAACTATGGCTACACCTTC
CDR3: CASGGTGTANYGYTF

size: -
D: -
V: TRBV21-1
J: TRBJ2-1
length: 14
DNA: TGTGCCAGCAGCAAAGTCGCGGAGAACAATGAGCAGTTCTTC
CDR3: CASSKVAENNEQFF

size: once
D: -
V: TRBV9
J: TRBJ1-6
length: 14
DNA: TGTGCCAGCAGCGTTGGACAGCAAAATTCACCCCTCCACTTT
CDR3: CASSVGQQNSPLHF

size: few
D: -
V: TRBV11-3
J: TRBJ1-5
length: 14
DNA: TGTGCCAGCAGCTTAGGGCAGGGCGATCAGCCCCAGCATTTT
CDR3: CASSLGQGDQPQHF

size: -
D: -
V: TRBV6-2/TRBV6-3
J: TRBJ1-4
length: 15
DNA: TGTGCCAGCAGTCAACGGGGGGCGTCTAATGAAAAACTGTTTTTT
CDR3: CASSQRGASNEKLFF